Each of the 20 T cell receptor beta chains below was sequenced from the same sample in a study of shared clonotypes between healthy human individuals (TCRdb year 2020). The library came from the immunoSEQ multiplex PCR assay. The table comes from immuneACCESS by way of TCRdb, which keeps in-frame sequences with V and J called. Part of the clones is missing from these tables; in studies checked, under half for an unresolved V gene and the rest for unknown reasons. A total of 2 million to 2.5 million clones appear in this sample, 80% to 95% of them only once. The ten largest make up about 0.39% of the sample. Sequenced input: naive CD4+ T cells from PBMCs. The sample's cell subset or site label is to be understood as: CD45RA+ positively selected. Receptors were obtained from a man aged 18 to 30 in good health. Some clones in this sample may be carry-over from other donors' samples.

The gene calls are TRBV14 and TRBJ2-1; D call uncertain. V was cut by 1 base and J by 4 bases, with 17 bases left in between. The CDR3 is 17 residues long. Germline V gene lookup returns CDR1 SGHDN and CDR2 FVKESK. The CDR3 spells CASSQGGVSTLYNEQFF. In nucleotides, the CDR3 is TGTGCCAGCAGCCAAGGCGGCGTCAGTACCCTTTACAATGAGCAGTTCTTC. Complete variable domain (other parts from reference TRBV14 and TRBJ2-1): EAGVTQFPSHSVIEKGQTVTLRCDPISGHDNLYWYRRVMGKEIKFLLHFVKESKQDESGMPNNRFLAERTGGTYSTLKVQPAELEDSGVYFCASSQGGVSTLYNEQFFGPGTRLTVL.

The genes are TRBV11-1 and TRBJ2-2, with a tentative D call TRBD2 (6 bases). V was pared by 4 bases and J by 7 bases, with 19 bases between. This CDR3 spans 16 amino acids. The germline V gene has CDR1 SGHAT and CDR2 FQDESV (reference sequence). The CDR3 sequence: CASSSQNPGRGGELFF. CDR3 sequence (DNA): TGTGCCAGCAGCTCGCAAAACCCCGGGCGGGGCGGGGAGCTGTTTTTT.

The rearrangement joins TRBV5-1 to TRBJ2-2; TRBD1 aligns across 8 bases. With 1 base clipped from V and 7 bases from J, the junction kept 6 bases outside the gene matches. Germline CDR1 SGHRS, CDR2 YFSETQ. The CDR3 totals 15 residues. The CDR3 nucleotides read TGCGCCAGCAGCTTGTCCCAGGGGGCTGTCGGGGAGCTGTTTTTT. Encoded protein: CASSLSQGAVGELFF.

The chain is built from TRBV5-1 and TRBJ2-7, with 10 bases fitting TRBD2. This CDR3 is built from 15 residues. Germline V gene sequence: CDR1 SGHRS, CDR2 YFSETQ. V shed 0 bases, J shed 6 bases, and the junction held 6 bases outside the gene matches. For the CDR3, the DNA is TGCGCCAGCAGCTTGGAAGCTAGCGGGAGTCTCGAGCAGTACTTC. Translating gives CASSLEASGSLEQYF.

On this clone itself: In the same sample, other DNA sequences code for this CDR3. As DNA, the CDR3 is TGCGCCAGCAGCTTGGGGACTAGATTAGAGACCCAGTACTTC. This sequence encodes CASSLGTRLETQYF. The chain employs TRBV5-1 and TRBJ2-5; 7 nucleotides match TRBD2. Looked up from germline, CDR1 is SGHRS and CDR2 is YFSETQ. J gave up 4 bases and V 0 bases, and 3 bases lay outside the gene matches. The CDR3 is made up of 14 amino acids.

Note on this clone: This sample includes further DNA sequences coding for the same CDR3. The chain joins TRBV11-2 to TRBJ2-3; no clear D gene. This CDR3 comprises 11 residues. Deletions cut 3 bases from V and 6 bases from J, with 4 bases between. Germline V gene lookup returns CDR1 SGHAT and CDR2 FQNNGV. The CDR3 nucleotides are TGTGCCAGCAGCTTTAGGGATACGCAGTATTTT. Protein sequence: CASSFRDTQYF.

The chain carries TRBV19 and TRBJ2-5, with D perhaps given as TRBD1 or TRBD2 (6 bases each). CDR3 size: 14 residues. V was pared by 2 bases and J by 5 bases, with 12 bases between. The germline CDR1 and CDR2 sequences are LNHDA and SQIVND (reference sequence). The DNA for the CDR3 is TGTGCCAGTAGTATACCCGGGGGCGGTGAGACCCAGTACTTC. Translating it yields CASSIPGGGETQYF.

The genes are TRBV5-1 and TRBJ2-1, with D possibly being TRBD1 (5 bases). Germline V CDR1 and CDR2: SGHRS, YFSETQ. The CDR3 loop spans 15 amino acids. Trimming removed 0 bases at V and 5 bases at J, with 12 bases between. For the CDR3, the DNA is TGCGCCAGCAGCTTGGTTGTGGCAGGGAACAATGAGCAGTTCTTC. Translation: CASSLVVAGNNEQFF.

The V and J genes are TRBV5-4 and TRBJ2-3; a possible D gene is TRBD2 (6 bases). Per germline, CDR1 SGHNT and CDR2 YYREEE (reference sequence). Trimming took 1 base from V and 4 from J, leaving 10 bases between them. The CDR3 runs 14 residues. Here the CDR3 reads CASSLPAGPDTQYF. In DNA, the CDR3 is TGTGCCAGCAGCTTGCCGGCGGGACCAGATACGCAGTATTTT.

The CDR3 spells CASSSSGLVGKSYEQYF. CDR3 DNA: TGTGCCAGCAGTTCCTCAGGACTAGTGGGCAAATCCTACGAGCAGTACTTC. V is TRBV28 and J is TRBJ2-7; 7 bases map to TRBD2. This CDR3 comprises 17 residues. Trimming at V came to 4 bases and at J to 1 base, leaving 13 bases not matched to a gene. From germline, CDR1 is MDHEN and CDR2 SYDVKM.

V gene TRBV5-1 combines with J gene TRBJ2-3, with TRBD2 matching 13 bases. Per germline, CDR1 SGHRS and CDR2 YFSETQ. The CDR3 covers 13 residues. The V and J ends lost 8 bases and 4 bases, in that order; junction bases with no gene match: 1. CDR3 sequence (DNA): TGCGCCAGTGGACTAGCGGGAGCAGATACGCAGTATTTT. It translates to CASGLAGADTQYF.

This chain uses TRBV9 with TRBJ2-2; D uncertain. Germline CDR1 SGDLS, CDR2 YYNGEE. Trimming removed 0 bases from V and 2 bases from J, with 11 bases in between. The CDR3 consists of 16 residues. CDR3: CASSVGAPVNTGELFF. The CDR3 DNA follows: TGTGCCAGCAGCGTAGGAGCCCCTGTCAACACCGGGGAGCTGTTTTTT.

V gene TRBV4-1 combines with J gene TRBJ1-2; D gene uncertain. Trimming pared 8 bases from V and 1 base from J, leaving 8 bases between. Looked up from germline, CDR1 is MGHRA and CDR2 is YSYEKL. The CDR3 runs to 12 residues. The CDR3: CASEGRNYGYTF. DNA for the CDR3: TGCGCCAGCGAAGGGCGTAACTATGGCTACACCTTC.

This chain joins TRBV7-6 and TRBJ2-7; TRBD1 matches at 8 bases. V lost 0 bases, J lost 2 bases, and 6 bases stayed unmatched. This CDR3 region has 16 residues. Germline V gives CDR1 SGHVS, CDR2 FNYEAQ. The CDR3 sequence: CASSLAAGQGTYEQYF. Written as DNA, the CDR3 is TGTGCCAGCAGCTTAGCAGCCGGACAGGGTACCTACGAGCAGTACTTC.

V and J are TRBV2 and TRBJ2-7; TRBD1 is a possible D gene (6 bases). The CDR3 runs to 11 residues. Trimming took off 7 bases at V and 10 bases at J, with 14 bases between the two ends. Germline V CDR1 and CDR2: SNHLY, FYNNEI. CDR3 sequence (DNA): TGTGCCAGCACGAACAAGGGGGAACAGTACTTC. Its translation is CASTNKGEQYF.

The chain combines TRBV28 with TRBJ2-5; 10 bases are a match to TRBD2. The CDR3 runs 16 residues. V was pared by 7 bases and J by 1 base, with 9 bases of the junction left unmatched. Germline loops: CDR1 MDHEN, CDR2 SYDVKM. CDR3 in amino acids: CASTSLTSGFQETQYF. CDR3 DNA sequence: TGTGCCAGCACTTCACTGACTAGCGGGTTCCAAGAGACCCAGTACTTC.

The CDR3 is CASSPRLRDTQYF. For the CDR3, the DNA is TGTGCCAGCAGCCCTCGACTCCGGGATACGCAGTATTTT. The V gene is TRBV7-2, the J gene TRBJ2-3; D is uncertain. With 5 bases removed from V and 6 bases from J, the gap between germline ends came to 12 bases. The CDR3 loop spans 13 amino acids. In germline, CDR1 is SGHTA, CDR2 FQGNSA.

V usage is TRBV6-5 and J usage is TRBJ2-7, with TRBD1 matching 8 bases. CDR1 is MNHEY, CDR2 SVGAGI, per germline. The CDR3 length is 15 residues. V was pared by 6 bases and J by 2 bases, with 9 bases of the junction left unmatched. This chain's CDR3 is CASSPTRTGPYEQYF. The CDR3 DNA reads as TGTGCCAGCAGCCCGACTCGGACAGGGCCCTACGAGCAGTACTTC.

The chain has TRBV28 and TRBJ1-2, with D possibly matching TRBD1 (6 bases). Germline CDR1 reads MDHEN; CDR2 reads SYDVKM. Trimming cost V 4 bases and J 8 bases, with 11 bases left between them. The CDR3 consists of 12 residues. The chain's CDR3 is CASSSTGTGYTF. CDR3 in DNA: TGTGCCAGCAGTTCCACAGGGACCGGCTACACCTTC.

This sequence joins TRBV4-1 and TRBJ1-2; D unresolved. V dropped 0 bases and J dropped 3 bases, with 11 bases sitting between them. CDR3 size: 15 residues. Germline assignment: CDR1 MGHRA and CDR2 YSYEKL. The DNA for the CDR3 is TGCGCCAGCAGCCAAGATTCACAAACCTACTATGGCTACACCTTC. Protein product: CASSQDSQTYYGYTF.